What follows are 32 T cell receptor beta chains derived from one specimen sequenced in a study of blood T cell repertoires in COVID-19. Here immunoSEQ multiplex PCR was the method, and the copy in TCRdb shows in-frame clones only, minus some. The data show about 350,000 clones, roughly 87% seen once. Input material: PBMCs or T cells enriched from blood (not recorded which). Receptors originate from a woman between 25 and 40 years old who had recovered from COVID-19.

J is TRBJ2-3 and V is TRBV3-1 (or the pseudogene TRBV3-2), with D uncertain. V lost 3 bases, J lost 0 bases, and 13 bases lay in between. The germline V gene encodes CDR1 LGHDT and CDR2 YNNKEL (reference sequence). This CDR3 is built from 16 residues. CDR3 residues: CASSQWVAVSTDTQYF. The CDR3, as DNA: TGTGCCAGCAGCCAGTGGGTGGCGGTCAGCACAGATACGCAGTATTTT.

This clone was counted between two and nine times. This chain connects TRBV25-1 to TRBJ1-1; D may be TRBD1 (5 bases). V lost 4 bases, J lost 7 bases, and 16 bases lay in between. Germline V CDR1 and CDR2: MGHDK, SYGVNS. This CDR3 spans 14 amino acids. In nucleotides, the CDR3 is TGTGCCAGCAGTGGTATGACACGGGGGAGTGAAGCTTTCTTT. It specifies CASSGMTRGSEAFF.

V usage is TRBV28 and J usage is TRBJ1-2, with a weak D call TRBD1 (6 bases). The CDR3 is 17 amino acids. Germline V gives CDR1 MDHEN, CDR2 SYDVKM. Deletions cut 8 bases from V and 4 bases from J, with 26 bases between. CDR3 in DNA: TGTGCCAGCTCCTTGGGGGAGCGACAGGCTAATCCCTATGGCTACACCTTC. Protein sequence: CASSLGERQANPYGYTF.

The genes are TRBV2 and TRBJ2-5, with 7 bases matching TRBD1. V was clipped by 5 bases and J by 4 bases; unmatched bases: 4. CDR1 SNHLY and CDR2 FYNNEI come from the germline V gene. CDR3 length: 13 residues. The chain's CDR3 is CASSRDRAETQYF. For the CDR3, the DNA is TGTGCCAGCAGTCGCGACAGGGCAGAGACCCAGTACTTC. The full variable domain, completed using reference TRBV2 and TRBJ2-5, is EPEVTQTPSHQVTQMGQEVILRCVPISNHLYFYWYRQILGQKVEFLVSFYNNEISEKSEIFDDQFSVERPDGSNFTLKIRSTKLEDSAMYFCASSRDRAETQYFGPGTRLLVL.

This chain connects TRBV27 to TRBJ1-2; D gene unclear. V lost 9 bases, J lost 1 base, and 12 bases lay in between. There are 13 residues in the CDR3. CDR1 is MNHEY, CDR2 SMNVEV, per germline (reference sequence). The CDR3 nucleotides read TGTGCCAGTCGGCCCGACTTTAACTATGGCTACACCTTC. As protein: CASRPDFNYGYTF.

This clone was seen only once. The chain employs TRBV7-9 and TRBJ1-1; 8 bases are shared with TRBD1. J was trimmed by 3 bases and V by 5 bases; bases with no gene match: 2. The V gene's germline CDR1 is SEHNR and CDR2 FQNEAQ (reference sequence). CDR3 length equals 13 residues. The CDR3 DNA reads TGTGCCAGCAGCCCGACAGGGGACACTGAAGCTTTCTTT. It codes for CASSPTGDTEAFF.

V is TRBV7-9 and J is TRBJ1-4; a weak D match, TRBD1 (6 bases). This CDR3 contains 16 residues. Germline CDR1 is SEHNR and CDR2 is FQNEAQ (reference sequence). V was cut by 3 bases and J by 8 bases, with 19 bases left in between. The CDR3 sequence: CASSFNLGTITEKLFF. The CDR3 DNA reads TGTGCCAGCAGCTTTAACCTGGGGACAATAACCGAAAAACTGTTTTTT. Full variable domain (rest looked up from reference TRBV7-9 and TRBJ1-4): DTGVSQNPRHKITKRGQNVTFRCDPISEHNRLYWYRQTLGQGPEFLTYFQNEAQLEKSRLLSDRFSAERPKGSFSTLEIQRTEQGDSAMYLCASSFNLGTITEKLFFGSGTQLSVL.

This clone was observed a single time. The chain links TRBV18 to TRBJ2-7; 7 nucleotides line up with TRBD1. Trimming took 6 bases from V and 7 from J; bases not matched to a gene: 15. This CDR3 is built from 15 residues. Germline V CDR1 and CDR2: KGHSH, LQKENI. The CDR3: CASSLQDRPSAEQYF. The CDR3 DNA sequence: TGTGCCAGCTCGCTCCAGGACAGGCCCTCAGCGGAGCAGTACTTC.

This clone was picked up one time. J is TRBJ1-3 and V is TRBV6-5; 9 bases match TRBD1. The CDR3 is made up of 15 amino acids. J was trimmed by 2 bases and V by 6 bases; bases with no gene match: 5. Germline V CDR1 and CDR2: MNHEY, SVGAGI. This CDR3 reads CASSTGGAAGNTIYF. The DNA for the CDR3 is TGTGCCAGCAGCACAGGGGGCGCAGCTGGAAACACCATATATTTT.

This clone occurred once. V gene TRBV5-8 combines with J gene TRBJ2-7; D may be TRBD2 (6 bases). V dropped 6 bases and J dropped 4 bases, with 11 bases sitting between them. The germline CDR1 and CDR2 sequences are SGHTS and YDEGEE. CDR3 size: 12 residues. CDR3 DNA sequence: TGTGCCAGCAAGAGGAGGGAGTACGAGCAGTACTTC. Amino acids: CASKRREYEQYF.

In this sample, this clone turned up once. The V call is TRBV7-2, the J call TRBJ1-6; D not certain. The germline CDR1 and CDR2 sequences are SGHTA and FQGNSA. The CDR3 loop spans 12 amino acids. Trimming removed 5 bases from V and 7 bases from J, with 6 bases in between. The CDR3 spells CASSTRNSPLHF. Written as DNA, the CDR3 is TGTGCCAGCAGCACCAGAAATTCACCCCTCCACTTT.

V gene TRBV5-1 combines with J gene TRBJ2-3; 15 bases are a match to TRBD2. The CDR3 sequence is 17 residues long. V lost 2 bases and J lost 0; bases outside the gene matches: 1. Germline CDR1 SGHRS, CDR2 YFSETQ. DNA for the CDR3: TGCGCCAGCAGCTTCGGACTAGCGGGGGGGAGCACAGATACGCAGTATTTT. Residues: CASSFGLAGGSTDTQYF.

The chain joins TRBV7-2 to TRBJ2-7; D call uncertain. Trimming cost V 6 bases and J 2 bases, with 17 bases left between them. The CDR3 totals 15 residues. Germline V CDR1 and CDR2: SGHTA, FQGNSA. This chain's CDR3 is CASSYTPRNPYEQYF. The CDR3 bases are TGTGCCAGCAGTTACACTCCGCGGAACCCCTACGAGCAGTACTTC.

The chain employs TRBV29-1 and TRBJ1-3; D remains ambiguous. The length of the CDR3 is 14 residues. The V end was cut by 7 bases, the J end by 4 bases, with 17 bases between. CDR1 is SQVTM, CDR2 ANQGSEA, per germline. The CDR3 DNA is TGCAGCGCCGGAAGTCCCGGGATGGGAAACACCATATATTTT. Translating gives CSAGSPGMGNTIYF.

The J gene is TRBJ1-1, the V gene TRBV9; 7 nucleotides align to TRBD1. CDR1 is SGDLS and CDR2 is YYNGEE in the germline V gene. The CDR3 runs to 15 residues. V shed 4 bases and J 6 bases; nucleotides not matched to a gene: 12. In nucleotides, the CDR3 is TGTGCCAGCAGCCCCCAGACAGGGTGGGTCGCTGAAGCTTTCTTT. Amino acid sequence: CASSPQTGWVAEAFF.

This clone appeared once. The gene calls are TRBV5-1 and TRBJ1-6; 9 nucleotides agree with TRBD1. CDR3 length equals 18 residues. V gave up 4 bases and J gave up 0 bases; unmatched junction bases: 8. CDR1 and CDR2 from the germline V gene are SGHRS and YFSETQ. The CDR3 protein is CASSVGQGRSSYNSPLHF. The CDR3 nucleotides are TGCGCCAGCAGCGTCGGACAGGGGCGCAGCTCCTATAATTCACCCCTCCACTTT.

The chain recombines TRBV7-2 with TRBJ1-1; D is unresolved. The CDR3 extends over 15 amino acids. Germline loops: CDR1 SGHTA, CDR2 FQGNSA. The V end was cut by 1 base, the J end by 1 base, with 10 bases between. The CDR3 here is CASSLGTGGNTEAFF. CDR3 in DNA: TGTGCCAGCAGCTTAGGTACGGGTGGGAACACTGAAGCTTTCTTT. The whole variable domain, remainder taken from reference TRBV7-2 and TRBJ1-1, is GAGVSQSPSNKVTEKGKDVELRCDPISGHTALYWYRQSLGQGLEFLIYFQGNSAPDKSGLPSDRFSAERTGGSVSTLTIQRTQQEDSAVYLCASSLGTGGNTEAFFGQGTRLTVV.

This clone has a handful of counts. The chain carries TRBV7-9 and TRBJ1-6, with a possible D match to TRBD1 (5 bases). The CDR3 is 15 amino acids. Germline loops: CDR1 SEHNR, CDR2 FQNEAQ (reference sequence). V was pared by 1 base and J by 5 bases, with 9 bases between. The chain's CDR3 is CASSLEGAHNSPLHF. The CDR3 region has the DNA TGTGCCAGCAGCTTAGAAGGGGCTCATAATTCACCCCTCCACTTT.

The chain has TRBV24-1 and TRBJ2-3; TRBD2 matches 10 bases. This CDR3 has 19 residues. The V segment lost 3 bases and the J segment 3 bases; nucleotides outside the gene matches: 14. Germline CDR1 is KGHDR and CDR2 is SFDVKD. CDR3 nucleotide sequence: TGTGCCACCAGTGATACGAACCGCCGCCTAGCGGGAGCTACAGATACGCAGTATTTT. Its translation is CATSDTNRRLAGATDTQYF.

This rearrangement joins TRBV5-1 to TRBJ2-3, with 7 bases aligning to TRBD1. The CDR3 totals 16 residues. Trimming cost V 4 bases and J 1 base; bases outside gene matches: 9. Germline V gives CDR1 SGHRS, CDR2 YFSETQ. The CDR3 sequence is CASSVQGDEGTDTQYF. CDR3 coding DNA: TGCGCCAGCAGCGTGCAGGGGGATGAAGGCACAGATACGCAGTATTTT.

This clone was detected only once. The chain couples TRBV6-5 to TRBJ2-3; possibly TRBD2 for D (5 bases). Germline V gene sequence: CDR1 MNHEY, CDR2 SVGAGI. With 6 bases removed from V and 0 bases from J, the gap between germline ends came to 7 bases. CDR3 length: 13 amino acids. The DNA of the CDR3 is TGTGCCAGCAGGGAGGCCAGCACAGATACGCAGTATTTT. Its protein product is CASREASTDTQYF.

This chain joins TRBV5-5 and TRBJ2-7; D not certain. This CDR3 is built from 16 residues. Trimming stripped 3 bases from V and 2 bases from J, with 18 bases between. Germline CDR1 SGHKS, CDR2 YYEKEE (reference sequence). The CDR3 coding sequence is TGTGCCAGCAGCTCAACACATAATATAAAAACCTACGAGCAGTACTTC. Residues: CASSSTHNIKTYEQYF.

This clone occurred once. The V and J genes are TRBV6-5 and TRBJ2-7; a weak D match, TRBD1 (6 bases). There are 16 residues in the CDR3. Germline CDR1 is MNHEY and CDR2 is SVGAGI. Trimming removed 0 bases from V and 2 bases from J, with 14 bases in between. Here the CDR3 reads CASSYSGRGNAYEQYF. In DNA form, the CDR3 reads TGTGCCAGCAGTTACTCCGGCAGGGGAAATGCCTACGAGCAGTACTTC.

V usage is TRBV20-1 and J usage is TRBJ2-4; D is ambiguous. The CDR3 totals 11 residues. V shed 8 bases and J shed 7 bases, with 12 bases lying between them. Per the germline V gene, CDR1 is DFQATT and CDR2 is SNEGSKA (reference sequence). The CDR3 nucleotides read TGCAGTCTGGCTCAATCCAACATTCAGTACTTC. It is translated as CSLAQSNIQYF.

The chain employs TRBV30 and TRBJ2-2, with TRBD1 matching over 8 bases. CDR3 length: 13 residues. Germline V gene sequence: CDR1 GTSNPN, CDR2 SVGIG (reference sequence). Losses at the gene ends were 4 bases for V and 6 bases for J; bases not matched to a gene: 4. CDR3: CAWNRQGPGELFF. The CDR3 DNA sequence: TGTGCCTGGAATCGACAGGGGCCCGGGGAGCTGTTTTTT. The full variable domain, its missing parts supplied by reference TRBV30 and TRBJ2-2, is SQTIHQWPATLVQPVGSPLSLECTVEGTSNPNLYWYRQAAGRGLQLLFYSVGIGQISSEVPQNLSASRPQDRQFILSSKKLLLSDSGFYLCAWNRQGPGELFFGEGSRLTVL.

V is TRBV5-5 and J is TRBJ2-1; the D gene is possibly TRBD1 (6 bases). V was cut by 1 base and J by 6 bases, with 20 bases left in between. Germline V gives CDR1 SGHKS, CDR2 YYEKEE (reference sequence). The CDR3 contains 17 residues. CDR3 protein: CASSLLFRGGLPNEQFF. CDR3 coding DNA: TGTGCCAGCAGCTTGTTGTTCCGAGGGGGTTTGCCCAATGAGCAGTTCTTC.

This sequence joins TRBV5-1 and TRBJ2-2; 13 bases are shared with TRBD2. The CDR3 extends over 18 amino acids. The germline gives CDR1 SGHRS, CDR2 YFSETQ. The J segment lost 6 bases and the V segment lost 0 bases, leaving 8 bases of the junction unmatched. The CDR3 DNA follows: TGCGCCAGCAGCTTGGGACCTACTAGCGGGGGGGCCCCCGGGGAGCTGTTTTTT. Translated, it gives CASSLGPTSGGAPGELFF.

The V gene is TRBV28, the J gene TRBJ1-2, with unresolved D. The germline CDR1 and CDR2 sequences are MDHEN and SYDVKM. This CDR3 is built from 15 residues. V dropped 3 bases and J dropped 0 bases, with 11 bases sitting between them. The CDR3 coding sequence is TGTGCCAGCAGTTTTCTGGCAGGTGCTAACTATGGCTACACCTTC. It specifies CASSFLAGANYGYTF.

V and J are TRBV5-6 and TRBJ1-2, with TRBD1 matching 10 bases. With 3 bases clipped from V and 0 bases from J, the junction kept 5 bases outside the gene matches. This CDR3 contains 16 residues. The V gene's germline CDR1 is SGHDT and CDR2 YYEEEE. CDR3 coding DNA: TGTGCCAGCAGCTCGGGGACAGGGGACTCTAACTATGGCTACACCTTC. This gives the protein CASSSGTGDSNYGYTF.

V usage is TRBV28 and J usage is TRBJ2-2; tentatively, D is TRBD1 (6 bases). This CDR3 region has 15 residues. CDR1 and CDR2 (germline): MDHEN, SYDVKM. Trimming pared 6 bases from V and 4 bases from J, leaving 15 bases between. The CDR3 DNA is TGTGCCAGCAGGACCGGGACATTAACCACCGGGGAGCTGTTTTTT. Its protein is CASRTGTLTTGELFF.

The rearrangement links TRBV15 to TRBJ2-3; 8 bases map to TRBD2. The CDR3 consists of 16 residues. The J segment lost 2 bases and the V segment lost 5 bases, leaving 9 bases of the junction unmatched. Germline V gene data show CDR1 as LNHNV and CDR2 as YYDKDF (reference sequence). CDR3 in amino acids: CATSPGVAGHTDTQYF. CDR3 sequence (DNA): TGTGCCACCAGCCCGGGCGTAGCGGGGCACACAGATACGCAGTATTTT.

The chain has TRBV7-2 and TRBJ1-3, with a tentative D call TRBD1 (6 bases). Germline V lookup: CDR1 SGHTA, CDR2 FQGNSA. Trimming took off 7 bases at V and 0 bases at J, with 16 bases between the two ends. The CDR3 is 16 residues long. CDR3 residues: CASTVSGTHSGNTIYF. The CDR3 nucleotides are TGTGCCAGCACAGTTTCCGGGACACACTCTGGAAACACCATATATTTT.